The present entry profiles one T cell receptor beta chain with its context. The clone's antigen remains unknown. No quality values exist for individual bases; no much larger clone is one base distant. This entry belongs to a study of OX40 agonist ivuxolimab in advanced cancers. Broadly, across the study: Ivuxolimab, which targeted the costimulatory receptor OX40 (CD134), was an agonistic, fully human IgG2 monoclonal antibody. Intravenous ivuxolimab was administered to patients every 2 weeks at six dose levels: 0.01, 0.1, 0.3, 1.5, 3 and 10 mg/kg. Of the approximately 54 dose-escalation patients, hepatocellular carcinoma was present in some 19, melanoma in some 15, renal cell carcinoma in 9 and head and neck cancer in 9. In the dose-escalation cohort, 65% to 90% of patients were male, and the mean age was approximately 55 years, with a range of about 23 to 90. Prior anti-PD-1, anti-PD-L1 or anti-CTLA-4 therapy was permitted, and approximately 42% of dose-escalation patients had received checkpoint inhibitors. Partial responses were achieved by three dose-escalation patients, of whom one had hepatocellular carcinoma and two had cutaneous melanoma. Peripheral TCRbeta sequencing aimed to test whether ivuxolimab altered TCR sequence diversity and caused clonal T-cell expansion. The monotherapy dose-escalation portion (N ≈ 56 patients) of the phase I ivuxolimab trial is reported in the paper.

Genomic DNA was isolated from the sorted cells so that the TCRbeta CDR3 region could be sequenced. The immunoSEQ Assay was used to sequence the TCRbeta CDR3 regions. This immuneACCESS table, as held by TCRdb, lists in-frame sequences with V and J called but not all clones. Of the missing ones, under half trace to an unresolved V gene in checked studies; the others have no known cause. In this sample the table shows around 47,000 clones, more than 75% of which occur a single time. Around 16% of the sample is in the top ten clones. The germline V gene (reference sequence) sets CDR1 to SEHNR and CDR2 to FQNEAQ. V sheds 5 bases and J sheds 6 bases, leaving 21 bases between their ends. Reading from cysteine to phenylalanine, the CDR3 counts 16 amino acids. Only the CDR3 portion is preserved as DNA: 48 bases, with reading frame beginning at the first base. The paper as a whole reports these results and caveats: In the 0.1-3.0 mg/kg groups, partial responders had among the lowest normalized peripheral clonal expansion, particularly in CD8+ T cells. Which antigens the clonally expanded peripheral T cells were specific for was not determined. At doses of 0.1 to 3.0 mg/kg, clonal expansion of both CD4+ and CD8+ blood T cells was observed from baseline to week 6. Low levels of normalized T-cell clonal expansion were also seen in some nonresponding patients. On average, CD8+ T cells showed more expanded clones than CD4+ T cells after ivuxolimab.

The trial excluded patients who had a history of autoimmune disease or were on systemic immunosuppression. Peripheral blood for TCR sequencing was collected from all dose cohorts at baseline, on cycle 4 day 1, and on cycle 7 day 1. The samples were taken from a phase I, first-in-human, multicenter, open-label dose-escalation trial of ivuxolimab. The trial enrolled adults with locally advanced or metastatic head and neck squamous cell, hepatocellular, melanoma or renal cell carcinoma. Before TCR sequencing, CD4+ and CD8+ T cells were separately sorted from peripheral blood. The material sequenced was CD4+ or CD8+ T cells sorted from blood, taken in a trial of the OX40 agonist ivuxolimab. This receptor chain uses TRBV7-9 and TRBJ2-3, with TRBD2 as a weak D call on 6 bases. This TCR was sampled from an adult with an advanced solid tumor such as melanoma, head and neck, liver or kidney cancer. At the DNA level, the sequence is TGTGCCAGCAGCCCGGAGGGGACGATAGTAGCGGATACGCAGTATTTT. It encodes CASSPEGTIVADTQYF.